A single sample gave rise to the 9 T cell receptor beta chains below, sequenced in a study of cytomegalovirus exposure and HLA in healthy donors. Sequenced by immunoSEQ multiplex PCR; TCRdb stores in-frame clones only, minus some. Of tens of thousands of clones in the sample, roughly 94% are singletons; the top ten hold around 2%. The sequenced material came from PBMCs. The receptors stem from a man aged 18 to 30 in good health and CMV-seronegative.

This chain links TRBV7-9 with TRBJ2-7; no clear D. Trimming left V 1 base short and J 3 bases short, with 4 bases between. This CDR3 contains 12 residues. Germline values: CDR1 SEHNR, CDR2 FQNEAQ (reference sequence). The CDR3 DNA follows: TGTGCCAGCAGCTTAGTCGGCTACGAGCAGTACTTC. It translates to CASSLVGYEQYF. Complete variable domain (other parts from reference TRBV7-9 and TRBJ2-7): DTGVSQNPRHKITKRGQNVTFRCDPISEHNRLYWYRQTLGQGPEFLTYFQNEAQLEKSRLLSDRFSAERPKGSFSTLEIQRTEQGDSAMYLCASSLVGYEQYFGPGTRLTVT.

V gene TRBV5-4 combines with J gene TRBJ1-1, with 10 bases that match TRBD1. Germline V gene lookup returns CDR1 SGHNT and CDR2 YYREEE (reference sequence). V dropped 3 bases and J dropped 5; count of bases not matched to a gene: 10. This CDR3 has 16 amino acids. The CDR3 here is CASSSGQGRTYTEAFF. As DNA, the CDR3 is TGTGCCAGCAGCTCGGGACAGGGGCGAACGTATACTGAAGCTTTCTTT.

CDR3 protein: CASSSTKRASYEQYF. CDR3 DNA sequence: TGTGCCAGCAGCTCCACCAAGCGGGCCTCCTACGAGCAGTACTTC. V usage is TRBV5-8 and J usage is TRBJ2-7; D is perhaps TRBD2 (6 bases). The CDR3 spans 15 residues. Per germline, CDR1 SGHTS and CDR2 YDEGEE. V lost 3 bases, J lost 0 bases, and 13 bases lay in between.

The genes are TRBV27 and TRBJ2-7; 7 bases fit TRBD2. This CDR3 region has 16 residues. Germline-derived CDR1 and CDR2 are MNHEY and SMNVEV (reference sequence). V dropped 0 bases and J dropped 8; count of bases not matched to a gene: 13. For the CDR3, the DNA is TGTGCCAGCAGTTTATCGAGGTCAGGGAGGGGATACAAGCAGTACTTC. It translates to CASSLSRSGRGYKQYF.

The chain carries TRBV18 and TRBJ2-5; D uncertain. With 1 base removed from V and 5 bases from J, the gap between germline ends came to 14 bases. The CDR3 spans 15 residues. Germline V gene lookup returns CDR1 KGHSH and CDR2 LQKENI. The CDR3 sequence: CASSPLALPGETQYF. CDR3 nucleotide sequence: TGTGCCAGCTCACCACTTGCGTTGCCCGGGGAGACCCAGTACTTC.

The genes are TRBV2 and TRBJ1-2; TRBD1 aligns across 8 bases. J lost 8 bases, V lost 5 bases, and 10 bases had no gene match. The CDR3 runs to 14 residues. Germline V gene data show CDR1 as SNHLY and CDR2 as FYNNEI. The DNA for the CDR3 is TGTGCCAGCAGTTATACGACAGGGGTTGGGGGCTACACCTTC. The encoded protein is CASSYTTGVGGYTF.

The CDR3 region is CASSDTDFNYGYTF. The DNA of the CDR3 is TGTGCCAGCAGTGACACCGATTTCAACTATGGCTACACCTTC. The chain links TRBV28 to TRBJ1-2, with no clear D. This CDR3 contains 14 residues. The germline V gene encodes CDR1 MDHEN and CDR2 SYDVKM. Trimming took off 5 bases at V and 2 bases at J, with 12 bases between the two ends.

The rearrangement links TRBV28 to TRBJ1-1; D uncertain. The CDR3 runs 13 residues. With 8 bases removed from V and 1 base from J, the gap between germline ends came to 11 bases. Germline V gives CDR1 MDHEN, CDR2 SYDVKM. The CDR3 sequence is CASHSFPNTEAFF. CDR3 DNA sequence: TGTGCCAGCCACAGTTTCCCGAACACTGAAGCTTTCTTT.

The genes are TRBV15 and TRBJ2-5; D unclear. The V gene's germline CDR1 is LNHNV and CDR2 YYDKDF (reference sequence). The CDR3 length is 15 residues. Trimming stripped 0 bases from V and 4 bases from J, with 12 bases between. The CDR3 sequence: CATSRDRGDGETQYF. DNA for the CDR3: TGTGCCACCAGCAGAGATCGCGGCGACGGAGAGACCCAGTACTTC.